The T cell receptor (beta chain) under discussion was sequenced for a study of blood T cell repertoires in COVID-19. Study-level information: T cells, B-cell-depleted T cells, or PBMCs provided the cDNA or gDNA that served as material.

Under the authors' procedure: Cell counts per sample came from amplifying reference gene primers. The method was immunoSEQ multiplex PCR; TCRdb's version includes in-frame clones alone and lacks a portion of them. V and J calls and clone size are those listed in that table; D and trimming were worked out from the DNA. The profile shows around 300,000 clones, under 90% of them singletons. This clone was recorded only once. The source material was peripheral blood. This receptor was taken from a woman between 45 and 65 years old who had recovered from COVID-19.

CDR3 bases: TGTGCCAGCAGCTTTGTGGCCCTTTCTAGCAATCAGCCCCAGCATTTT. Translating gives CASSFVALSSNQPQHF. This chain connects TRBV5-5 to TRBJ1-5; D call uncertain. Looked up from germline, CDR1 is SGHKS and CDR2 is YYEKEE (reference sequence). The CDR3 is made up of 16 amino acids. V lost 2 bases and J lost 0, with 12 bases in between.